This TCR beta chain was documented in a study of glioma-infiltrating T cells after dendritic cell vaccination. Deletions cut 4 bases from V and 2 bases from J, with 11 bases between. Germline assignment: CDR1 MNHNS and CDR2 SASEGT. The CDR3 spans 14 residues. Primers: 60 V beta forward and 13 J beta reverse. The data were produced by immunoSEQ multiplex PCR, yet TCRdb's version contains in-frame clones alone and is incomplete. The sample lists 2,500 to 3,000 clones, about 82% occurring once. The time point: after dendritic cell vaccination, including at tumor progression/relapse. Autologous tumor lysate was loaded overnight onto monocyte-derived dendritic cells grown approximately seven days with IL-4 and GM-CSF.

Sample: tumor tissue, taken after dendritic cell vaccination. This chain connects TRBV6-1 to TRBJ2-5, with D perhaps matching TRBD1 (5 bases). This TCR derives from a human donor with glioblastoma. CDR3 sequence reads: CASSVAGPQETQYF. CDR3 in DNA: TGTGCCAGCAGTGTGGCAGGGCCTCAAGAGACCCAGTACTTC.